This record covers a single TCR beta chain. Its matching antigen is unknown. TCRdb called the 5' RACE reads again in MiXCR, with one record for every CDR3 protein. The sample lists about 570,000 distinct CDR3 sequences, 9.5% to 10% occurring once. Germline CDR1 reads SQVTM; CDR2 reads ANQGSEA. The CDR3 covers 12 residues. V was pared by 3 bases and J by 6 bases, with 10 bases between. The data were taken from a study of identical twins. The study's findings and limits: Carriage of fewer insertions was seen in abundant cord blood beta clonotypes, whereas memory repertoires showed none. Researchers reported weaker excess twin sharing in beta out-of-frame sequences. Within monozygotic twins, out-of-frame TCR alpha sharing was underestimated by the models.

These records were also assigned to another study, of yellow fever vaccine responses in identical twins. That source adds: Among the twins, the vaccine T cell response reportedly seemed partly convergent and partly personalized.

The V gene is TRBV29-1, the J gene TRBJ2-3; TRBD2 is a possible D gene (6 bases). The clonotype was recovered from a woman aged 18-30 years in good health. The sample consisted of PBMCs. The CDR3 is CSVDMTRDTQYF. The CDR3 coding sequence is TGCAGCGTTGATATGACTAGGGATACGCAGTATTTT.